Listed below are T cell receptor beta chains from one sample, sequenced in a study of cytomegalovirus exposure and HLA in healthy donors. Produced via immunoSEQ multiplex PCR; TCRdb's table is partial and in-frame only. In the table there are 200,000 to 250,000 clones, 80% to 90% of which are singletons. The source material was PBMCs. These receptors came from a young woman in good health and CMV-seropositive. The CDR3 runs from the conserved cysteine through the conserved F or W. Fields, in order: CDR3 DNA, CDR3 protein, clone size, J gene, V gene, D gene, CDR3 length. A D gene is named only where the DNA matches it firmly. Not all rows give a size; the values are once, few, many and, for expanded clones, a class.

DNA: TGTGCCAGCTCCCTTGTCGACGGAGACAATGAGCAGTTCTTC
CDR3: CASSLVDGDNEQFF
size: NA
J: TRBJ2-1
V: TRBV18
D: NA
length: 14

DNA: TGTGCCAGCAGTTCGGGGACCCGGGACAGGGTCGTTACAGATACGCAGTATTTT
CDR3: CASSSGTRDRVVTDTQYF
size: NA
J: TRBJ2-3
V: TRBV27
D: TRBD1
length: 18

DNA: TGTGCCAGCAGTTTTAAGGGAGAGACGCAGTATTTT
CDR3: CASSFKGETQYF
size: NA
J: TRBJ2-3
V: TRBV27
D: NA
length: 12

DNA: TGTGCCAGCGGAGGGACAGCTAACACTGAAGCTTTCTTT
CDR3: CASGGTANTEAFF
size: NA
J: TRBJ1-1
V: TRBV2
D: TRBD1
length: 13

DNA: TGTGCCAGCAGTTACGGTCATCAGGGGGCGAGCTACACCTTC
CDR3: CASSYGHQGASYTF
size: NA
J: TRBJ1-2
V: TRBV6-5
D: TRBD1
length: 14

DNA: TGTGCCTGGAGTGTAGCGTGGGGCGCGACAGATACGCAGTATTTT
CDR3: CAWSVAWGATDTQYF
size: few
J: TRBJ2-3
V: TRBV30
D: NA
length: 15

DNA: TGCGCCAGCAGCTTGGGACCCGGGACAGATACGCAGTATTTT
CDR3: CASSLGPGTDTQYF
size: NA
J: TRBJ2-3
V: TRBV5-1
D: NA
length: 14

DNA: TGTGCCAGCAGCCCTGGGACTTACAATGAGCAGTTCTTC
CDR3: CASSPGTYNEQFF
size: NA
J: TRBJ2-1
V: TRBV7-8
D: NA
length: 13

DNA: TGTGCCAGCAGTGAAGTTCCCGGACAGGCGGACACTGAAGCTTTCTTT
CDR3: CASSEVPGQADTEAFF
size: NA
J: TRBJ1-1
V: TRBV6-1
D: TRBD1
length: 16

DNA: TGTGCCAGCAGCCTTACAGGGGCGGAAGCTTTCTTT
CDR3: CASSLTGAEAFF
size: once
J: TRBJ1-1
V: TRBV7-8
D: TRBD1
length: 12

DNA: TGCGCCAGCAGCTTGGAGGACAGGGGGGGATCCTACGAGCAGTACTTC
CDR3: CASSLEDRGGSYEQYF
size: NA
J: TRBJ2-7
V: TRBV5-1
D: TRBD1
length: 16

DNA: TGTGCCAGCAGTTTTACCGGGACTCACTTCAATGAGCAGTTCTTC
CDR3: CASSFTGTHFNEQFF
size: NA
J: TRBJ2-1
V: TRBV27
D: NA
length: 15

DNA: TGTGCCAGCAGCTTTTTCAGGCTGGAGGGTACTAGAGTAACAGATACGCAGTATTTT
CDR3: CASSFFRLEGTRVTDTQYF
size: NA
J: TRBJ2-3
V: TRBV7-9
D: NA
length: 19

DNA: TGTGCCAGCAGCCCTACTAGCGGGAGGGGGAATGAGCAGTTCTTC
CDR3: CASSPTSGRGNEQFF
size: NA
J: TRBJ2-1
V: TRBV9
D: TRBD2
length: 15

DNA: TGTGCCAGCAGTTTAAACCCGGGTTCGAACTACGAGCAGTACTTC
CDR3: CASSLNPGSNYEQYF
size: NA
J: TRBJ2-7
V: TRBV27
D: NA
length: 15

DNA: TGCAGCGACGTGGGCCCCGGCTATGGCTACACCTTC
CDR3: CSDVGPGYGYTF
size: once
J: TRBJ1-2
V: TRBV29-1
D: NA
length: 12

DNA: TGTGCCAGCGGAGCGGGTCGCCCGGGGCCCGGGGACTTC
CDR3: CASGAGRPGPGDF
size: few
J: TRBJ2-5
V: TRBV5-6
D: NA
length: 13

DNA: TGTGCCTGCTTCCGGGACAGGGGTTTATACGAGCAGTACTTC
CDR3: CACFRDRGLYEQYF
size: NA
J: TRBJ2-7
V: TRBV30
D: TRBD1
length: 14

DNA: TGTGCCAGCAGCCAAGATCCAACTAGCGGCTCCTACAATGAGCAGTTCTTC
CDR3: CASSQDPTSGSYNEQFF
size: NA
J: TRBJ2-1
V: TRBV4-2
D: TRBD2
length: 17

DNA: TGTGCCAGCACCTTCGGGCTAGCGGGGGGCTACGAGCAGTACTTC
CDR3: CASTFGLAGGYEQYF
size: NA
J: TRBJ2-7
V: TRBV28
D: TRBD2
length: 15

DNA: TGTGCCAGCACCGAGTCCCCGAGTTCAGATACGCAGTATTTT
CDR3: CASTESPSSDTQYF
size: NA
J: TRBJ2-3
V: TRBV11-2
D: NA
length: 14

DNA: TGTGCCAGCAGTTATAGGAGGAGTCAGCCCCAGCATTTT
CDR3: CASSYRRSQPQHF
size: NA
J: TRBJ1-5
V: TRBV6-5
D: NA
length: 13

DNA: TGTGCCAGCAGCCAAGATCCGGGTGCTAACTATGGCTACACCTTC
CDR3: CASSQDPGANYGYTF
size: NA
J: TRBJ1-2
V: TRBV4-2
D: NA
length: 15

DNA: TGTGCCAGCAGCTTGACAGGGCGAGGCTACACCTTC
CDR3: CASSLTGRGYTF
size: NA
J: TRBJ1-2
V: TRBV5-4
D: NA
length: 12

DNA: TGTGCCACCAGCAGAGATCGCCAGGGTGGCCAGTTCTTC
CDR3: CATSRDRQGGQFF
size: NA
J: TRBJ2-1
V: TRBV15
D: NA
length: 13

DNA: TGTGCCAGCAGTCTGCGGACAGGGGGGACTGAAGCTTTCTTT
CDR3: CASSLRTGGTEAFF
size: NA
J: TRBJ1-1
V: TRBV27
D: TRBD1
length: 14

DNA: TGTGCCAGCAGCGTACAGGGATGGACTGAAGCTTTCTTT
CDR3: CASSVQGWTEAFF
size: NA
J: TRBJ1-1
V: TRBV7-9
D: NA
length: 13

DNA: TGTGCCAGCAGCCAAGATGGGGACAGGGAAGAACCTGAAGCTTTCTTT
CDR3: CASSQDGDREEPEAFF
size: NA
J: TRBJ1-1
V: TRBV4-2
D: TRBD1
length: 16

DNA: TGTGCCAGCAGCTTGAGGGGCGCTGGGGCCAACGTCCTGACTTTC
CDR3: CASSLRGAGANVLTF
size: NA
J: TRBJ2-6
V: TRBV5-6
D: NA
length: 15

DNA: TGCAGCGTTCCCCGGGTGACCTCCGGACCTACAGGGGATTTCAGATCCGGGGAGCTGTTTTTT
CDR3: CSVPRVTSGPTGDFRSGELFF
size: NA
J: TRBJ2-2
V: TRBV29-1
D: TRBD1
length: 21

DNA: TGTGCCAGCAGCTTTATTGGACAGAACACCGGGGAGCTGTTTTTT
CDR3: CASSFIGQNTGELFF
size: NA
J: TRBJ2-2
V: TRBV5-6
D: NA
length: 15

DNA: TGTGCCAGCAGCTCGACTAGCGGGAGTATCTATGAGCAGTTCTTC
CDR3: CASSSTSGSIYEQFF
size: few
J: TRBJ2-1
V: TRBV11-2
D: TRBD2
length: 15

DNA: TGTGCCAGCAGCGTAGGGGGCAGTAAGGCCTATGGCTACACCTTC
CDR3: CASSVGGSKAYGYTF
size: NA
J: TRBJ1-2
V: TRBV9
D: NA
length: 15

DNA: TGTGCCAGTAGCACTTCATACTCTGGAAACACCATATATTTT
CDR3: CASSTSYSGNTIYF
size: NA
J: TRBJ1-3
V: TRBV19
D: NA
length: 14

DNA: TGTGCCAGCAGTTCTCCCCTCAGTCCCCAGTTCTTC
CDR3: CASSSPLSPQFF
size: NA
J: TRBJ2-1
V: TRBV27
D: NA
length: 12

DNA: TGTGCCAGGGGAAGGGGACTCCCAAGCTCCTACAATGAGCAGTTCTTC
CDR3: CARGRGLPSSYNEQFF
size: NA
J: TRBJ2-1
V: TRBV6-4
D: NA
length: 16

DNA: TGTGCCAGCAGTTACGGACTGACTGGGGCCAACGTCCTGACTTTC
CDR3: CASSYGLTGANVLTF
size: NA
J: TRBJ2-6
V: TRBV6-6
D: NA
length: 15

DNA: TGTGCCAGCTCACCCACAGCGAACACTGAAGCTTTCTTT
CDR3: CASSPTANTEAFF
size: NA
J: TRBJ1-1
V: TRBV18
D: NA
length: 13

DNA: TGTGCCAGCACTGGGGCTCTAGGCACAGATACGCAGTATTTT
CDR3: CASTGALGTDTQYF
size: NA
J: TRBJ2-3
V: TRBV6-5
D: NA
length: 14

DNA: TGTGCCAGCAGCCAAGATGGAGGGTATGGCTACACCTTC
CDR3: CASSQDGGYGYTF
size: NA
J: TRBJ1-2
V: TRBV4-2
D: NA
length: 13

DNA: TGTGCCAGCAGCCATGGACAGGCCCGCTCCTACAATGAGCAGTTCTTC
CDR3: CASSHGQARSYNEQFF
size: NA
J: TRBJ2-1
V: TRBV14
D: TRBD1
length: 16

DNA: TGTGCCACCTCAGGGACAGGGGACACAGATACGCAGTATTTT
CDR3: CATSGTGDTDTQYF
size: NA
J: TRBJ2-3
V: TRBV27
D: TRBD1
length: 14

DNA: TGTGCCAGCAGCTTAACAGGGAGATCTGCTTACGAGCAGTACTTC
CDR3: CASSLTGRSAYEQYF
size: NA
J: TRBJ2-7
V: TRBV5-6
D: NA
length: 15

DNA: TGTGCCAGTAGTATAGGGAGCGGGAGCTACGAGCAGTACTTC
CDR3: CASSIGSGSYEQYF
size: NA
J: TRBJ2-7
V: TRBV19
D: TRBD2
length: 14

DNA: TGTGCCAGCAGCTTAGCGGGGGGGGCACACGAAAAACTGTTTTTT
CDR3: CASSLAGGAHEKLFF
size: NA
J: TRBJ1-4
V: TRBV7-6
D: NA
length: 15

DNA: TGCAGTGCTCCAGGGAACACTGAAGCTTTCTTT
CDR3: CSAPGNTEAFF
size: NA
J: TRBJ1-1
V: TRBV20-1
D: NA
length: 11

DNA: TGTGCCAGCAGCTCACTAGCGGGAGCTTACAATGAGCAGTTCTTC
CDR3: CASSSLAGAYNEQFF
size: NA
J: TRBJ2-1
V: TRBV7-6
D: TRBD2
length: 15

DNA: TGTGCCAGCTCACCACCAGACAGGGACTTCGGCTATGGCTACACCTTC
CDR3: CASSPPDRDFGYGYTF
size: NA
J: TRBJ1-2
V: TRBV18
D: TRBD1
length: 16

DNA: TGCGCCAGCAGCTCGGGACAGGGATCCAGGGGCAATGAGCAGTTCTTC
CDR3: CASSSGQGSRGNEQFF
size: NA
J: TRBJ2-1
V: TRBV5-1
D: TRBD1
length: 16

DNA: TGTGCCAGCAGTTTATCGGTAACAGGGGTCCTCTCCTACAATGAGCAGTTCTTC
CDR3: CASSLSVTGVLSYNEQFF
size: NA
J: TRBJ2-1
V: TRBV27
D: TRBD1
length: 18

DNA: TGTGCCAGCCACTCCTACAATGAGCAGTTCTTC
CDR3: CASHSYNEQFF
size: few
J: TRBJ2-1
V: TRBV2
D: NA
length: 11

DNA: TGTGCCAGCAGCTTACCGGGACTAGCGGAGACCCAGTACTTC
CDR3: CASSLPGLAETQYF
size: NA
J: TRBJ2-5
V: TRBV7-9
D: TRBD2
length: 14

DNA: TGTGCCAGCAGTGAAGCAGACACAACTTTCTTT
CDR3: CASSEADTTFF
size: NA
J: TRBJ1-1
V: TRBV6-1
D: NA
length: 11

DNA: TGCGCCAGCAGCAGGGGACAGCCTGCAACTAATGAAAAACTGTTTTTT
CDR3: CASSRGQPATNEKLFF
size: NA
J: TRBJ1-4
V: TRBV5-1
D: TRBD1
length: 16

DNA: TGCGCCAGCAGACCAGCGGGAGGGAATCACAATGAGCAGTTCTTC
CDR3: CASRPAGGNHNEQFF
size: NA
J: TRBJ2-1
V: TRBV5-1
D: TRBD2
length: 15